Listed below are T cell receptor beta chains from one sample, sequenced in a study of siplizumab effects on memory and regulatory T cells. Profiled with immunoSEQ multiplex PCR; TCRdb holds only in-frame clones, not every one. The table lists some 73,000 clones, 93% of them singletons, with roughly 5% in the top ten. Sequencing input: CD8+ T cells sorted from blood. These receptors came from a human donor in good health. The CDR3 runs from the conserved cysteine through the conserved F or W. Fields, in order: clone size, J gene, V gene, D gene, CDR3 DNA, CDR3 protein. D genes are given only for firm matches. Size is omitted from some rows. Given values are once, few, many or a class for expanded clones.

.,TRBJ2-3,TRBV4-2,TRBD2,TGTGCCAGCAGCCAAGAGTTCCTAGCGGGGAGCACAGATACGCAGTATTTT,CASSQEFLAGSTDTQYF
.,TRBJ2-1,TRBV4-2,.,TGTGCCAGCAGCCAAGTGGGCGTAGAGCAGTTCTTC,CASSQVGVEQFF
once,TRBJ2-3,TRBV7-9,TRBD1,TGTGCCAGCAGCTTATTTTATCCGGGACAGGGGATCACAGATACGCAGTATTTT,CASSLFYPGQGITDTQYF
.,TRBJ1-5,TRBV6-1,.,TGTGCCAGCAGTGAATCGATACAGGGAAATCAGCCCCAGCATTTT,CASSESIQGNQPQHF
.,TRBJ1-2,TRBV2,.,TGTGCCAGCAGTGCCCCACCAGGTGAGGGCTACACCTTC,CASSAPPGEGYTF
.,TRBJ1-2,TRBV6-4,TRBD1,TGTGCCAGCAGTGAAGGGACAGGTGATGGCTACACCTTC,CASSEGTGDGYTF
.,TRBJ2-3,TRBV5-1,TRBD1,TGCGCCAGCAGCTTCGGCCAGGGGGCACTAGATACGCAGTATTTT,CASSFGQGALDTQYF
.,TRBJ2-7,TRBV28,TRBD1,TGTGCCAGCAGTTTATGGACAGGGGCGACCTACGAGCAGTACTTC,CASSLWTGATYEQYF
.,TRBJ1-1,TRBV6-5,.,TGTGCCAGCAGTTACTCGGTCTGGGGTGATAGCACTGAAGCTTTCTTT,CASSYSVWGDSTEAFF
.,TRBJ2-5,TRBV5-4,.,TGTGCCAGCAGGGGTTCGATCCAAGAGACCCAGTACTTC,CASRGSIQETQYF
.,TRBJ2-7,TRBV19,TRBD1,TGTGCCAGTAGTATTCTGGGGACAGGGGGCATCGAGCAGTACTTC,CASSILGTGGIEQYF
.,TRBJ2-7,TRBV10-2,TRBD2,TGCGCCAGCGGAGGAACGACTAGCGGGGGTTACGAGCAGTACTTC,CASGGTTSGGYEQYF
.,TRBJ1-3,TRBV12-2,.,TGTGCAAGTCGCTTAGCCCCGACAGGGGGCAGCTCTGGAAACACCATATATTTT,CASRLAPTGGSSGNTIYF
.,TRBJ1-1,TRBV6-5,.,TGTGCCAGCAGTTACGGGCAAGCTGAAGCTTTCTTT,CASSYGQAEAFF
.,TRBJ2-2,TRBV9,TRBD2,TGTGCCAGCAGCGTAGAGCCCCAGGGGCTAGCGGGGGTCATGAACACCGGGGAGCTGTTTTTT,CASSVEPQGLAGVMNTGELFF
once,TRBJ1-5,TRBV28,.,TGTGCCAGCGGCCCCCCTGGGGAGGGCAATCAGCCCCAGCATTTT,CASGPPGEGNQPQHF
few,TRBJ1-5,TRBV6-5,.,TGTGCCAGCAGTTACCAGCCCAATCAGCCCCAGCATTTT,CASSYQPNQPQHF
.,TRBJ2-2,TRBV6-6,.,TGTGCCAGCAGCTGGACGGATTCGAACACCGGGGAGCTGTTTTTT,CASSWTDSNTGELFF
.,TRBJ1-1,TRBV9,.,TGTGCCAGCAGCGTAGGGCAGATGAACACTGAAGCTTTCTTT,CASSVGQMNTEAFF
.,TRBJ2-4,TRBV29-1,.,TGCAGCGGCTACAGGGACGGGAACATTCAGTACTTC,CSGYRDGNIQYF
.,TRBJ2-7,TRBV7-2,.,TGTGCCAGCAGCTTAAGTCAGGGTTTCTACGAGCAGTACTTC,CASSLSQGFYEQYF
.,TRBJ2-7,TRBV7-6,.,TGTGCCAGCAGCTTAGCGATGGACTACGAGCAGTACTTC,CASSLAMDYEQYF
few,TRBJ2-7,TRBV10-3,TRBD1,TGTGCCATCAGTCCGACAGGGGTAGGCTACGAGCAGTACTTC,CAISPTGVGYEQYF
.,TRBJ2-5,TRBV27,.,TGTGCCAGCAGTCTCCTCCAGGGGGGAGAACAAGAGACCCAGTACTTC,CASSLLQGGEQETQYF
.,TRBJ1-6,TRBV7-6,.,TGTGCCAGCAGCTTAAAGTCCCTCCACTTT,CASSLKSLHF
.,TRBJ1-1,TRBV10-2,.,TGCGCCAGCAGTGATTTGACACCCAGGACTGAAGCTTTCTTT,CASSDLTPRTEAFF
.,TRBJ2-2,TRBV30,.,TGTGCCTGGTTATTGAATGCGGCCACCGGGGAGCTGTTTTTT,CAWLLNAATGELFF
.,TRBJ2-7,TRBV27,.,TGTGCCAGCAGTTCACGGGGTCCTATATCCGAGCAGTACTTC,CASSSRGPISEQYF
.,TRBJ1-5,TRBV6-5,.,TGTGCCAGCAGCCCACAGGGTTTCGGTCAGCCCCAGCATTTT,CASSPQGFGQPQHF
.,TRBJ1-1,TRBV9,.,TGTGCCAGCAGCGTAGGAGGCAGGACTGAAGCTTTCTTT,CASSVGGRTEAFF
.,TRBJ2-5,TRBV7-6,.,TGTGCCAGCAGCACAGACTCGTCCCAGTACTTC,CASSTDSSQYF
.,TRBJ1-5,TRBV28,TRBD1,TGTGCCAGCAGTCCACGGGACAGGGGGCTGCAGCCCCAGCATTTT,CASSPRDRGLQPQHF
.,TRBJ2-5,TRBV28,TRBD2,TGTGCCAGCAGTTTAATAGCGGGGTCAGAGACCCAGTACTTC,CASSLIAGSETQYF
.,TRBJ1-1,TRBV27,.,TGTGCCAGCAGTTTGTCCGGGGCCACTGAAGCTTTCTTT,CASSLSGATEAFF
.,TRBJ2-5,TRBV11-3,.,TGTGCCAGCAGCTTTCGGGGACAAGAGACCCAGTACTTC,CASSFRGQETQYF
.,TRBJ1-5,TRBV2,TRBD1,TGTGCCAGCAGCGACCCAGGGGGTCCCTATCAGCCCCAGCATTTT,CASSDPGGPYQPQHF
.,TRBJ2-7,TRBV2,TRBD2,TGTGCCAGCAGTGGACCGGGACTAGCCCTGTCCTACGAGCAGTACTTC,CASSGPGLALSYEQYF
.,TRBJ2-3,TRBV11-1,TRBD2,TGTGCCAGCAGCCAGAAGACTAGCGGGGGGACAGATACGCAGTATTTT,CASSQKTSGGTDTQYF
.,TRBJ2-3,TRBV4-2,TRBD2,TGTGCCAGCAGCCAAGGTAGCGGGGGGCCCGCAGATACGCAGTATTTT,CASSQGSGGPADTQYF
.,TRBJ2-1,TRBV4-3,.,TGCGCCAGCAGCCAAGATGCCACGGGGAATGAGCAGTTCTTC,CASSQDATGNEQFF
.,TRBJ1-3,TRBV30,.,TGTGCCTGGAGCCGGGCCATAGGAAACACCATATATTTT,CAWSRAIGNTIYF
.,TRBJ1-2,TRBV6-6,.,TGTGCCAGCAGCCATCCCGGGAAAGACTATGGCTACACCTTC,CASSHPGKDYGYTF
.,TRBJ2-3,TRBV18,TRBD2,TGTGCCAGCTCACCACCACTAGCGGGGTTAATCACAGATACGCAGTATTTT,CASSPPLAGLITDTQYF
.,TRBJ2-1,TRBV5-6,TRBD2,TGTGCCAGCAGCGATGGGGGACTAGCGGGTTTTTGGAATGAGCAGTTCTTC,CASSDGGLAGFWNEQFF
.,TRBJ2-7,TRBV27,.,TGTGCCAGCAGTTTATCCCCGAGCTCCTACGAGCAGTACTTC,CASSLSPSSYEQYF
.,TRBJ2-7,TRBV4-1,.,TGCGCCAGCAGCCAGAATAGCGGATCGAGCTCCTACGAGCAGTACTTC,CASSQNSGSSSYEQYF
.,TRBJ2-1,TRBV6-5,.,TGTGCCAGCAGTTACTCGGCAGGTCCCTACAATGAGCAGTTCTTC,CASSYSAGPYNEQFF
.,TRBJ1-1,TRBV5-4,TRBD1,TGTGCCAGCAGCCAACAGGGGGCCGGCACTGAAGCTTTCTTT,CASSQQGAGTEAFF
.,TRBJ2-5,TRBV6-5,.,TGTGCCAGCAGCTCCCGTGGCGGGGCCCAAGAGACCCAGTACTTC,CASSSRGGAQETQYF
.,TRBJ2-3,TRBV7-3,.,TGTGCCAGCAGCTTTTACGGGGAGGCCACAGATACGCAGTATTTT,CASSFYGEATDTQYF
.,TRBJ1-2,TRBV27,TRBD1,TGTGCCAGCAGTCCCACGACAGGGGGGGGAGGCTACACCTTC,CASSPTTGGGGYTF
.,TRBJ2-7,TRBV6-5,.,TGTGCCAGCAGTTTTGGTAGGTCTTACGAGCAGTACTTC,CASSFGRSYEQYF